Given below is one T cell receptor beta chain in context. The data belong to a study of blood T cell repertoires in COVID-19. As for the study in general: The origin of the acute and convalescent COVID-19 samples was the United States, Italy and Spain. In each case, the material was cDNA or gDNA derived from T cells, B-cell-depleted T cells, or PBMCs.

CDR3 length: 16 amino acids. V was pared by 4 bases and J by 3 bases, with 10 bases of the junction left unmatched. Germline CDR1 reads LGHDT; CDR2 reads YNNKEL (reference sequence). Original methodology: Amplification of reference gene primers provided the estimated nucleated cell counts. Clones were sequenced by immunoSEQ multiplex PCR, and TCRdb holds only the in-frame ones, with some missing. The V and J calls and clone size were taken over from that table, and D and trimming were inferred from the DNA. Of around 300,000 clones in the sample, around 89% were seen once. The chain is built from TRBV3-1 (or the pseudogene TRBV3-2) and TRBJ2-7; TRBD1 aligns across 9 bases. The sample taken for sequencing was peripheral blood. The TCR was taken from a woman between 40 and 55 years old with COVID-19, enrolled during active disease. The CDR3 DNA sequence: TGTGCCAGCAGCCTCCCAACCGGGACAGGGAACTACGAGCAGTACTTC. It encodes CASSLPTGTGNYEQYF.